This passage covers 28 T cell receptor beta chains from one sample sequenced in a study of vaccination effects on CD4 cells after COVID-19 (dated by TCRdb to between 2022 and 2023). No antigen has been identified for these receptors. Libraries were built with the immunoSEQ multiplex PCR assay. The immuneACCESS repertoire file appears here via TCRdb, limited to in-frame rearrangements. These files lack a portion of the clones; in checked studies, under half of the deficit traces to unresolved V genes, and the cause of the others is not known. This sample has tens of thousands of clones in its table, and around four fifths of those were observed once. The ten largest clones represent about 0.86% of the sample. In the ViraFEST assay, PBMC were stimulated with viral peptide pools, and antigen-specific CD4+ T cell clonotypes were then identified by expansion using TCR sequencing. After around eleven days of culture, CD4+ T cells were isolated with the EasySep CD4+ T cell isolation kit. Each participant received two doses of an mRNA SARS-CoV-2 vaccine, either BNT162b2 or mRNA-1273.

The sequencing here drew on CD4+ T cells from PBMCs cultured with HCoV-OC43 spike peptides, taken after COVID-19 vaccination. Read against the paper, the sample's cell subset or site label means: HCoV-OC43 spike overlapping peptide pool stimulation. The receptors derive from a human donor who received a COVID-19 vaccine.

The chain carries TRBV7-8 and TRBJ1-5; weak D call: TRBD1 (5 bases). CDR1 and CDR2 (germline): SGHVS, FQNEAQ. CDR3 size: 19 residues. V lost 0 bases to trimming and J lost 0 bases, with 18 bases between them. The CDR3 DNA reads as TGTGCCAGCAGCTTAGCGCGTCTGGGGGTTGGGGGTAGCAATCAGCCCCAGCATTTT. Encoded protein: CASSLARLGVGGSNQPQHF.

The table lists this clone with a few counts. V gene TRBV19 combines with J gene TRBJ1-5; TRBD1 might be the D (5 bases). The CDR3 is 16 amino acids. V dropped 3 bases and J dropped 0 bases, with 12 bases sitting between them. CDR1 and CDR2 (germline): LNHDA, SQIVND (reference sequence). The CDR3 DNA is TGTGCCAGTAGTATGGTGGGGGGGAGTAGCAATCAGCCCCAGCATTTT. It codes for CASSMVGGSSNQPQHF.

This clone showed up just a few times. This chain joins TRBV28 and TRBJ1-6, with unresolved D. The V gene's germline CDR1 is MDHEN and CDR2 SYDVKM. The V end lost 7 bases, the J end lost 11 bases, and 12 bases lay between the germline ends. The CDR3 contains 12 residues. CDR3 region: CASNMARPPLHF. The CDR3 region has the DNA TGTGCCAGCAATATGGCCCGGCCACCCCTCCACTTT. Full variable domain (missing parts from reference TRBV28 and TRBJ1-6): DVKVTQSSRYLVKRTGEKVFLECVQDMDHENMFWYRQDPGLGLRLIYFSYDVKMKEKGDIPEGYSVSREKKERFSLILESASTNQTSMYLCASNMARPPLHFGNGTRLTVT.

This sequence joins TRBV6-2 or TRBV6-3 and TRBJ1-2, with 7 positions matching TRBD1. V trimming: 3 bases; J trimming: 10 bases; junction bases outside the gene matches: 14. There are 15 residues in the CDR3. Germline V gives CDR1 MNHEY, CDR2 SVGEGT. The CDR3 DNA sequence: TGTGCCAGCAGTTATGTTTCGCAGGGGGGAAGTCCCTACACCTTC. It specifies CASSYVSQGGSPYTF.

The genes are TRBV29-1 and TRBJ2-4; 7 nucleotides line up with TRBD1. This CDR3 comprises 15 residues. CDR1 and CDR2 from the germline V gene are SQVTM and ANQGSEA. Trimming cost V 2 bases and J 1 base; bases outside gene matches: 5. The DNA for the CDR3 is TGCAGCGTTGAAAGTACAGGGGACGCCAAAAACATTCAGTACTTC. Translated, it gives CSVESTGDAKNIQYF. The full variable domain, completed using reference TRBV29-1 and TRBJ2-4, is SAVISQKPSRDICQRGTSLTIQCQVDSQVTMMFWYRQQPGQSLTLIATANQGSEATYESGFVIDKFPISRPNLTFSTLTVSNMSPEDSSIYLCSVESTGDAKNIQYFGAGTRLSVL.

The genes are TRBV18 and TRBJ2-1; TRBD2 matches at 9 bases. The CDR3 is 16 amino acids. CDR1 is KGHSH and CDR2 is LQKENI in the germline V gene. V dropped 1 base and J dropped 7; count of bases not matched to a gene: 8. CDR3 nucleotide sequence: TGTGCCAGCTCACCACTGAACGCGGGGGGGCGGAATGAGCAGTTCTTC. It translates to CASSPLNAGGRNEQFF.

V and J are TRBV19 and TRBJ2-5, with TRBD1 matching 7 bases. With 4 bases clipped from V and 2 bases from J, the junction kept 4 bases outside the gene matches. This CDR3 has 14 amino acids. From germline, CDR1 is LNHDA and CDR2 SQIVND (reference sequence). CDR3 residues: CASSTGTAQETQYF. CDR3 coding DNA: TGTGCCAGTAGTACCGGGACAGCACAAGAGACCCAGTACTTC.

The chain carries TRBV19 and TRBJ2-2, with TRBD2 matching 8 bases. The V gene end was trimmed by 3 bases and the J gene end by 5 bases; junction bases not matched to a gene: 11. The germline CDR1 and CDR2 sequences are LNHDA and SQIVND (reference sequence). The CDR3 consists of 17 residues. The CDR3 DNA reads TGTGCCAGTAGTATCGGTCGGCGGGGGGCCGGAACCGGGGAGCTGTTTTTT. Translation: CASSIGRRGAGTGELFF.

The chain has TRBV13 and TRBJ1-4; D gene uncertain. This CDR3 is 14 amino acids long. V dropped 5 bases and J dropped 3 bases, with 10 bases sitting between them. CDR1 and CDR2 (germline): PRHDT, FYEKMQ (reference sequence). CDR3 bases: TGTGCCAGCAGCCACCGGTCGGCTAATGAAAAACTGTTTTTT. Its protein product is CASSHRSANEKLFF.

The chain couples TRBV28 to TRBJ2-7; 8 bases match TRBD1. Per germline, CDR1 MDHEN and CDR2 SYDVKM. V trimming: 5 bases; J trimming: 4 bases; junction bases outside the gene matches: 7. CDR3 size: 14 residues. CDR3 in amino acids: CASSPPGQEYEQYV. CDR3 in DNA: TGTGCCAGCAGTCCACCGGGACAGGAGTACGAGCAGTACGTC.

Note on this clone: The limits of the CDR3 on the DNA are not certain, so only TCRdb's listed CDR3 is given. The chain couples TRBV6-6 to TRBJ2-3; TRBD2 reflects the table's D call only, with no check against the DNA. Per the germline V gene, CDR1 is MNHNY and CDR2 is SVGAGI (reference sequence). The CDR3 adds up to 12 amino acids, both ends counted. The CDR3 here is CASSSSRDTQYF.

The V and J genes are TRBV6-5 and TRBJ2-4, with 8 bases lining up with TRBD1. The germline CDR1 and CDR2 sequences are MNHEY and SVGAGI. The CDR3 has 14 amino acids. Trimming removed 6 bases from V and 8 bases from J; junction bases left unmatched: 9. CDR3 DNA: TGTGCCAGCAGCTACAGGGGGGTGGGTGACATTCAGTACTTC. This gives the protein CASSYRGVGDIQYF.

The rearrangement uses TRBV3-1 (or the pseudogene TRBV3-2) and TRBJ1-5, with a weak D call TRBD1 (5 bases). Trimming removed 1 base from V and 5 bases from J, with 9 bases in between. Germline V gives CDR1 LGHDT, CDR2 YNNKEL (reference sequence). This CDR3 comprises 14 residues. The CDR3 sequence: CASSQGGFYQPQHF. The CDR3 DNA reads as TGTGCCAGCAGCCAAGGGGGGTTTTATCAGCCCCAGCATTTT.

The V call is TRBV2, the J call TRBJ1-5, with a tentative D call TRBD1 (5 bases). The germline V gene encodes CDR1 SNHLY and CDR2 FYNNEI. This CDR3 is built from 14 residues. V was cut by 7 bases and J by 5 bases, with 15 bases left in between. The CDR3 bases are TGTGCCAGCAAGTCAGTGGGGCTTTATCAGCCCCAGCATTTT. Protein product: CASKSVGLYQPQHF. Full variable domain (outside the CDR3, taken from reference TRBV2 and TRBJ1-5): EPEVTQTPSHQVTQMGQEVILRCVPISNHLYFYWYRQILGQKVEFLVSFYNNEISEKSEIFDDQFSVERPDGSNFTLKIRSTKLEDSAMYFCASKSVGLYQPQHFGDGTRLSIL.

The sample holds a few counts of this clone. This rearrangement joins TRBV30 to TRBJ1-5; 7 positions agree with TRBD1. Unmatched junction bases numbered 8, after V lost 5 bases and J lost 4 bases. Looked up from germline, CDR1 is GTSNPN and CDR2 is SVGIG (reference sequence). The CDR3 is 14 amino acids. CDR3 protein: CAWSSGQPNQPQHF. DNA for the CDR3: TGTGCCTGGTCCTCGGGACAGCCTAATCAGCCCCAGCATTTT.

The chain links TRBV29-1 to TRBJ2-3; D is perhaps TRBD1 (6 bases). This CDR3 comprises 15 residues. Trimming left V 6 bases short and J 1 base short, with 17 bases between. The V gene's germline CDR1 is SQVTM and CDR2 ANQGSEA. In DNA form, the CDR3 reads TGCAGCGTAACAATCCCGGGACAAGGCACAGATACGCAGTATTTT. Translation: CSVTIPGQGTDTQYF.

This sequence joins TRBV5-1 and TRBJ1-2, with 10 bases lining up with TRBD1. The germline CDR1 and CDR2 sequences are SGHRS and YFSETQ. Losses at the gene ends were 0 bases for V and 2 bases for J; bases not matched to a gene: 4. This CDR3 has 16 amino acids. The chain's CDR3 is CASSLVGTGENYGYTF. The CDR3 DNA reads as TGCGCCAGCAGCTTGGTAGGGACAGGGGAAAACTATGGCTACACCTTC.

The gene calls are TRBV7-2 and TRBJ2-5; 13 nucleotides match TRBD2. This CDR3 comprises 17 residues. The germline CDR1 and CDR2 sequences are SGHTA and FQGNSA. V lost 6 bases, J lost 3 bases, and 10 bases stayed unmatched. The CDR3 loop reads CASRDRTSGGPKETQYF. The CDR3 bases are TGTGCCAGCAGAGATAGGACTAGCGGGGGCCCAAAAGAGACCCAGTACTTC. Filled out from reference TRBV7-2 and TRBJ2-5, the complete variable domain reads GAGVSQSPSNKVTEKGKDVELRCDPISGHTALYWYRQSLGQGLEFLIYFQGNSAPDKSGLPSDRFSAERTGGSVSTLTIQRTQQEDSAVYLCASRDRTSGGPKETQYFGPGTRLLVL.

This sequence joins TRBV6-1 and TRBJ2-3; 12 nucleotides line up with TRBD1. V lost 2 bases, J lost 2 bases, and 2 bases stayed unmatched. Germline V gene data show CDR1 as MNHNS and CDR2 as SASEGT. The CDR3 sequence is 16 residues long. CDR3 DNA: TGTGCCAGCAGTGAAACGGGACAGGGGGCCACAGATACGCAGTATTTT. It translates to CASSETGQGATDTQYF.

This clone was seen just once. The CDR3: CASSWGYTGGRSGANVLTF. CDR3 coding DNA: TGTGCCAGCAGTTGGGGTTACACAGGGGGCAGGTCTGGGGCCAACGTCCTGACTTTC. This sequence joins TRBV28 and TRBJ2-6, with TRBD1 matching 9 bases. CDR3 length: 19 residues. Germline CDR1 and CDR2: MDHEN and SYDVKM. V lost 4 bases to trimming and J lost 1 base; unmatched junction nucleotides: 11.

This chain connects TRBV2 to TRBJ1-4; D call uncertain. V was cut by 4 bases and J by 7 bases, with 4 bases left in between. Germline V lookup: CDR1 SNHLY, CDR2 FYNNEI. CDR3 size: 11 residues. The CDR3 is CASSVREKLFF. CDR3 bases: TGTGCCAGCAGTGTACGTGAAAAACTGTTTTTT.

This clone was counted a few times. The rearrangement links TRBV3-1 (or the pseudogene TRBV3-2) to TRBJ1-1, with 8 bases identical to TRBD1. V gave up 4 bases and J gave up 1 base; unmatched junction bases: 5. The CDR3 loop spans 15 amino acids. Per germline, CDR1 LGHDT and CDR2 YNNKEL (reference sequence). The CDR3 DNA reads TGTGCCAGCAGCCGTCAGGGGGCAGGGAACACTGAAGCTTTCTTT. Its translation: CASSRQGAGNTEAFF.

This chain joins TRBV5-5 and TRBJ2-5; D may match TRBD1 or TRBD2 (6 bases each). CDR3 size: 16 residues. V was trimmed by 2 bases and J by 5 bases, leaving 19 bases between them. In germline, CDR1 is SGHKS, CDR2 YYEKEE (reference sequence). CDR3 DNA sequence: TGTGCCAGCAGCTTCGGGACTCCAGGGGTTGGGGAGACCCAGTACTTC. Translated: CASSFGTPGVGETQYF. Using reference TRBV5-5 and TRBJ2-5 for the parts outside the CDR3, the full variable domain is DAGVTQSPTHLIKTRGQQVTLRCSPISGHKSVSWYQQVLGQGPQFIFQYYEKEERGRGNFPDRFSARQFPNYSSELNVNALLLGDSALYLCASSFGTPGVGETQYFGPGTRLLVL.

J is TRBJ2-5 and V is TRBV29-1; 7 positions match TRBD1. V lost 3 bases and J lost 3; bases outside the gene matches: 13. In germline, CDR1 is SQVTM, CDR2 ANQGSEA. The CDR3 consists of 16 residues. The CDR3 DNA reads as TGCAGCGTTGATAGCCCGAGGGGGCGCTCTGAAGAGACCCAGTACTTC. Its protein is CSVDSPRGRSEETQYF.

The gene calls are TRBV2 and TRBJ2-2; TRBD2 aligns across 12 bases. The J segment lost 3 bases and the V segment lost 4 bases, leaving 0 bases of the junction unmatched. The CDR3 contains 15 residues. Germline V gene data show CDR1 as SNHLY and CDR2 as FYNNEI. CDR3 in amino acids: CASSGTSGDTGELFF. The CDR3 DNA is TGTGCCAGCAGTGGGACTAGCGGGGACACCGGGGAGCTGTTTTTT.

This chain links TRBV9 with TRBJ2-6; tentative D call: TRBD1 (5 bases). CDR3 length: 15 amino acids. The V and J ends lost 2 bases and 2 bases respectively, with 8 bases between them. Germline V lookup: CDR1 SGDLS, CDR2 YYNGEE. The CDR3 spells CASSVTGTGANVLTF. The CDR3 DNA sequence: TGTGCCAGCAGCGTCACAGGTACTGGGGCCAACGTCCTGACTTTC.

The rearrangement uses TRBV5-1 and TRBJ1-5; perhaps TRBD1 as D (6 bases). The V and J ends lost 4 bases and 1 base respectively, with 18 bases between them. CDR1 and CDR2 (germline): SGHRS, YFSETQ. The CDR3 has 17 amino acids. The CDR3 loop reads CASSLGQSGVSNQPQHF. CDR3 coding DNA: TGCGCCAGCAGCCTCGGACAGTCTGGGGTGAGCAATCAGCCCCAGCATTTT.

This clone was seen a few times. The rearrangement links TRBV5-1 to TRBJ1-1, with TRBD1 identical over 12 bases. Germline V CDR1 and CDR2: SGHRS, YFSETQ. Unmatched junction bases numbered 4, after V lost 2 bases and J lost 5 bases. The CDR3 is made up of 15 amino acids. The CDR3 sequence is CASSFTGQGATEAFF. The CDR3 bases are TGCGCCAGCAGCTTTACGGGACAGGGGGCAACTGAAGCTTTCTTT.